This T cell receptor (beta chain) was recovered during a study of blood T cell repertoires in COVID-19. Study-level information: Sample material is recorded as cDNA or gDNA derived from T cells, B-cell-depleted T cells, or PBMCs.

The CDR3 loop spans 16 amino acids. Germline CDR1 and CDR2: SGHTA and FQGNSA. The V and J ends lost 5 bases and 7 bases respectively, with 23 bases between them. This clone came up once. Source study methods: Researchers report that nucleated cell counts were estimated from reference gene primer amplification. Assay: immunoSEQ multiplex PCR; the TCRdb copy retains only in-frame clones and omits some. That table gives V, J and clone size, and the DNA gave D and trimming. Of 150,000 to 180,000 clones listed, around 80% are singletons. The sequence was collected from a man between 60 and 75 years old with acute or convalescent COVID-19. The sequencing input was peripheral blood. The chain is built from TRBV7-2 and TRBJ2-5, with TRBD1 as a possible D gene (6 bases). The CDR3, as DNA: TGTGCCAGCAGCCCAGGGACACGCATTGTGGGCGGGACCCAGTACTTC. This translates into CASSPGTRIVGGTQYF. Full variable domain (outside the CDR3, taken from reference TRBV7-2 and TRBJ2-5): GAGVSQSPSNKVTEKGKDVELRCDPISGHTALYWYRQSLGQGLEFLIYFQGNSAPDKSGLPSDRFSAERTGGSVSTLTIQRTQQEDSAVYLCASSPGTRIVGGTQYFGPGTRLLVL.